The source of this TCR beta chain is a study of CD8 T cells in ankylosing spondylitis. Germline CDR1 is SGHRS and CDR2 is YFSETQ. V dropped 0 bases and J dropped 6 bases, with 19 bases sitting between them. The CDR3 loop spans 16 amino acids. Findings and limits, study-wide: It appeared that ankylosing spondylitis blood was characterized by a TCR beta motif of about eight highly homologous variants. Reported data indicate significant enrichment of disease-linked clones within matched ankylosing spondylitis synovial fluid. A CD8+ phenotype characterized the disease-linked clones, which were relatively rare in peripheral blood.

Quantitative barcoded 5'-RACE was used to prepare TCR beta libraries. Via MiXCR, TCRdb re-called the 5' RACE reads, giving one row per CDR3 protein. The repertoire holds around 770,000 distinct CDR3 sequences, over 9.5% seen once, with under 0.6% in the top ten. There are many counts of this clonotype. As yet, its antigen is unknown. The sample consisted of blood, either unsorted or a sorted T cell fraction (not recorded which). V is TRBV5-1 and J is TRBJ2-7; a possible D gene is TRBD1 (6 bases). This TCR derives from a male donor with ankylosing spondylitis. CDR3 sequence: CASSLEMTGPATEQYF. Here the CDR3 DNA reads TGCGCCAGCAGCTTGGAGATGACAGGTCCAGCTACCGAGCAGTACTTC. The whole variable domain, remainder taken from reference TRBV5-1 and TRBJ2-7, is KAGVTQTPRYLIKTRGQQVTLSCSPISGHRSVSWYQQTPGQGLQFLFEYFSETQRNKGNFPGRFSGRQFSNSRSEMNVSTLELGDSALYLCASSLEMTGPATEQYFGPGTRLTVT.